The 24 T cell receptor beta chains below all came from one sample that was sequenced in a study of cytomegalovirus exposure and HLA in healthy donors. Here immunoSEQ multiplex PCR was the method, and the copy in TCRdb shows in-frame clones only, minus some. The sample carries 170,000 or so clones, 80% to 85% recorded once. Material for sequencing was PBMCs. Every receptor here comes from a woman under 30 in good health and CMV-seropositive.

The chain joins TRBV9 to TRBJ2-7; D may be TRBD1 (6 bases). This CDR3 comprises 18 residues. The V gene lost 3 bases and the J gene lost 2 bases, with 24 bases spanning the gap. Per germline, CDR1 SGDLS and CDR2 YYNGEE. The CDR3 region has the DNA TGTGCCAGCAGCGCCCCCACCGGTTTCAGGGGACGACCCTACGAGCAGTACTTC. It encodes CASSAPTGFRGRPYEQYF.

This chain links TRBV6-5 with TRBJ1-1; a possible D gene is TRBD1 (6 bases). The CDR3 loop spans 13 amino acids. The germline CDR1 and CDR2 sequences are MNHEY and SVGAGI. V was cut by 7 bases and J by 4 bases, with 13 bases left in between. CDR3 bases: TGTGCCAGCACCAAGGGGGGGACCACTGAAGCTTTCTTT. Translated, it gives CASTKGGTTEAFF.

Comments on this clone: The junction differs from germline at one of its ends, possibly a read error. The chain has TRBV13 and TRBJ2-7; 8 bases map to TRBD1. The germline V gene encodes CDR1 PRHDT and CDR2 FYEKMQ (reference sequence). The CDR3 loop spans 17 amino acids. The CDR3 here is CASSLLAVTGASSEQYF. The CDR3 DNA follows: TGTGCCAGCAGCTTGTTGGCCGTGACAGGGGCTTCCTCCGAGCAGTACTTC.

The CDR3 sequence is CASSPRDGGGTDTQYF. The CDR3 nucleotides read TGTGCCAGCTCACCCCGGGACGGGGGGGGCACAGATACGCAGTATTTT. The chain has TRBV18 and TRBJ2-3, with 8 bases identical to TRBD2. The germline CDR1 and CDR2 sequences are KGHSH and LQKENI. The CDR3 length is 16 residues. The J segment lost 1 base and the V segment lost 3 bases, leaving 6 bases of the junction unmatched.

This chain joins TRBV4-1 and TRBJ2-2; 9 bases are a match to TRBD2. This CDR3 comprises 18 residues. Germline CDR1 is MGHRA and CDR2 is YSYEKL. With 4 bases clipped from V and 6 bases from J, the junction kept 15 bases outside the gene matches. CDR3 residues: CASSPDGLAPRGPGELFF. The DNA of the CDR3 is TGCGCCAGCAGCCCGGATGGACTAGCGCCCCGCGGCCCCGGGGAGCTGTTTTTT.

This rearrangement joins TRBV5-8 to TRBJ2-7, with D uncertain. V lost 5 bases, J lost 4 bases, and 7 bases lay in between. This CDR3 is 11 amino acids long. CDR1 and CDR2 from the germline V gene are SGHTS and YDEGEE. Here the CDR3 reads CASRHQYEQYF. The CDR3 nucleotides are TGTGCCAGCAGACACCAATACGAGCAGTACTTC.

The gene calls are TRBV5-5 and TRBJ1-6; 7 bases align to TRBD1. V lost 4 bases, J lost 13 bases, and 11 bases stayed unmatched. CDR3 length equals 14 residues. Germline V gene lookup returns CDR1 SGHKS and CDR2 YYEKEE (reference sequence). Written as DNA, the CDR3 is TGTGCCAGCAGCGGGGGACAGTCGGGGGATCCCCTCCACTTT. This codes for CASSGGQSGDPLHF.

The chain recombines TRBV7-7 with TRBJ2-5, with 10 bases fitting TRBD2. CDR1 and CDR2 (germline): SSHAT, FNYEAQ (reference sequence). This CDR3 spans 14 amino acids. Trimming cost V 3 bases and J 5 bases; bases outside gene matches: 3. The CDR3 reads CASSLGLARETQYF. The CDR3 region has the DNA TGTGCCAGCAGCTTGGGACTAGCGCGGGAGACCCAGTACTTC. Full variable domain (remainder filled in from reference TRBV7-7 and TRBJ2-5): GAGVSQSPRYKVTKRGQDVTLRCDPISSHATLYWYQQALGQGPEFLTYFNYEAQPDKSGLPSDRFSAERPEGSISTLTIQRTEQRDSAMYRCASSLGLARETQYFGPGTRLLVL.

This chain connects TRBV2 to TRBJ1-1; D is perhaps TRBD1 (5 bases). Germline lookup yields CDR1 SNHLY and CDR2 FYNNEI. The CDR3 totals 15 residues. V was clipped by 5 bases and J by 4 bases, with 17 bases between them. CDR3 region: CASSTDILVGTEAFF. As DNA, the CDR3 is TGTGCCAGCAGTACGGACATCTTAGTCGGCACTGAAGCTTTCTTT.

The rearrangement joins TRBV2 to TRBJ1-1; no reliable D call. Trimming left V 6 bases short and J 1 base short, with 9 bases between. Germline lookup yields CDR1 SNHLY and CDR2 FYNNEI. This CDR3 has 13 amino acids. The DNA of the CDR3 is TGTGCCAGCAGAGAATCGGGGAACACTGAAGCTTTCTTT. Translating gives CASRESGNTEAFF.

This chain links TRBV11-3 with TRBJ2-6, with 9 bases that match TRBD1. Germline-derived CDR1 and CDR2 are SGHNT and YENEEA. The CDR3 extends over 19 amino acids. The V gene end was trimmed by 5 bases and the J gene end by 2 bases; junction bases not matched to a gene: 13. The CDR3 nucleotides are TGTGCCAGCAGCCCGGGGACAGGGAAGGATTTAACTGGGGCCAACGTCCTGACTTTC. Its protein product is CASSPGTGKDLTGANVLTF.

This clone was observed a few times. The J gene is TRBJ1-5, the V gene TRBV19; 9 bases line up with TRBD1. This CDR3 contains 13 residues. V lost 10 bases and J lost 6; bases outside the gene matches: 7. Germline V gives CDR1 LNHDA, CDR2 SQIVND (reference sequence). CDR3 DNA: TGTGCCAACCCGGGACAGGGTAGTCAGCCCCAGCATTTT. Translating gives CANPGQGSQPQHF.

The V gene is TRBV4-1, the J gene TRBJ2-1; D uncertain. The V gene lost 0 bases and the J gene lost 0 bases, with 9 bases spanning the gap. The length of the CDR3 is 16 residues. From germline, CDR1 is MGHRA and CDR2 YSYEKL. The CDR3 region is CASSQDKRSSYNEQFF. The CDR3 DNA reads TGCGCCAGCAGCCAAGATAAGCGCAGCTCCTACAATGAGCAGTTCTTC.

The chain carries TRBV2 and TRBJ1-2; 11 bases line up with TRBD1. V was clipped by 11 bases and J by 4 bases; unmatched bases: 6. Per the germline V gene, CDR1 is SNHLY and CDR2 is FYNNEI. The length of the CDR3 is 13 residues. In DNA form, the CDR3 reads TGTGCCGGGACAGGGGGGGAGCGCTATGGCTACACCTTC. Protein sequence: CAGTGGERYGYTF.

The V call is TRBV11-2, the J call TRBJ2-2; 8 bases agree with TRBD2. The CDR3 sequence is 14 residues long. Trimming at V came to 3 bases and at J to 7 bases, leaving 4 bases not matched to a gene. CDR1 is SGHAT, CDR2 FQNNGV, per germline. The CDR3 DNA reads TGTGCCAGCAGCTTCCGGGGGGGAATCGGGGAGCTGTTTTTT. Translating gives CASSFRGGIGELFF.

The chain recombines TRBV10-3 with TRBJ2-4; D uncertain. The germline V and J ends were trimmed by 4 bases and 0 bases, with 22 bases remaining between them. The CDR3 covers 19 residues. Germline values: CDR1 ENHRY, CDR2 SYGVKD. The CDR3 here is CAISADLSLPPLAKNIQYF. The CDR3 coding sequence is TGTGCCATCAGTGCCGACTTATCGCTACCTCCATTAGCCAAAAACATTCAGTACTTC.

The rearrangement joins TRBV7-2 to TRBJ1-5; possible D gene TRBD1, 6 bases. With 0 bases removed from V and 1 base from J, the gap between germline ends came to 22 bases. The germline gives CDR1 SGHTA, CDR2 FQGNSA. The CDR3 runs to 20 residues. The CDR3 DNA reads TGTGCCAGCAGCTTAGCCCCTAGCATCCACCCCGGACAGAGCAATCAGCCCCAGCATTTT. It yields the protein CASSLAPSIHPGQSNQPQHF.

The chain joins TRBV2 to TRBJ1-1, with TRBD1 matching over 9 bases. Germline V gives CDR1 SNHLY, CDR2 FYNNEI. V shed 6 bases, J shed 4 bases, and the junction held 6 bases outside the gene matches. The CDR3 length is 14 residues. CDR3 sequence (DNA): TGTGCCAGCAGAGAACAGGGGGCAATCACTGAAGCTTTCTTT. This codes for CASREQGAITEAFF.

This clone showed up just a few times. V usage is TRBV5-1 and J usage is TRBJ2-7; TRBD2 is a possible D gene (6 bases). Germline V gives CDR1 SGHRS, CDR2 YFSETQ. The CDR3 is made up of 14 amino acids. V was pared by 4 bases and J by 5 bases, with 16 bases between. The CDR3 DNA follows: TGCGCCAGCAGCCTGGGGGGTAAAGGGGACGAGCAGTACTTC. Its translation is CASSLGGKGDEQYF. Full variable domain (rest looked up from reference TRBV5-1 and TRBJ2-7): KAGVTQTPRYLIKTRGQQVTLSCSPISGHRSVSWYQQTPGQGLQFLFEYFSETQRNKGNFPGRFSGRQFSNSRSEMNVSTLELGDSALYLCASSLGGKGDEQYFGPGTRLTVT.

The CDR3 spells CASSQATGGHSYNEQFF. The CDR3 DNA reads TGCGCCAGCAGCCAAGCCACCGGGGGGCACTCCTACAATGAGCAGTTCTTC. The rearrangement uses TRBV4-1 and TRBJ2-1; possible D gene TRBD2, 7 bases. From germline, CDR1 is MGHRA and CDR2 YSYEKL. Deletions cut 1 base from V and 0 bases from J, with 13 bases between. The CDR3 is 17 residues long.

This sequence joins TRBV7-2 and TRBJ1-1, with 10 bases lining up with TRBD1. V was clipped by 3 bases and J by 1 base; unmatched bases: 11. The germline V gene encodes CDR1 SGHTA and CDR2 FQGNSA. The CDR3 contains 18 residues. The CDR3 spells CASSLEAGTGAKNTEAFF. In DNA form, the CDR3 reads TGTGCCAGCAGCTTGGAGGCCGGGACAGGGGCGAAGAACACTGAAGCTTTCTTT.

The rearrangement links TRBV27 to TRBJ2-7; no reliable D call. The V end was cut by 2 bases, the J end by 5 bases, with 10 bases between. The V gene's germline CDR1 is MNHEY and CDR2 SMNVEV (reference sequence). There are 13 residues in the CDR3. CDR3 nucleotide sequence: TGTGCCAGCAGTTTACGTCTGTTTGACGAGCAGTACTTC. Its translation: CASSLRLFDEQYF.

The rearrangement links TRBV7-6 to TRBJ2-1; the match to TRBD2 covers 11 bases. Germline CDR1 SGHVS, CDR2 FNYEAQ. V shed 3 bases, J shed 5 bases, and the junction held 3 bases outside the gene matches. The CDR3 contains 15 residues. CDR3: CASSFGTSGNNEQFF. As DNA, the CDR3 is TGTGCCAGCAGCTTCGGGACTAGCGGAAACAATGAGCAGTTCTTC.

This clone was seen a handful of times. J is TRBJ2-7 and V is TRBV25-1, with 8 bases matching TRBD1. Germline values: CDR1 MGHDK, CDR2 SYGVNS. The CDR3 contains 15 residues. J was trimmed by 6 bases and V by 2 bases; bases with no gene match: 9. In DNA, the CDR3 is TGTGCCAGCAGTGAACAGGGGGCGCGAGTAGGCGAGCAGTACTTC. This codes for CASSEQGARVGEQYF.